This is a list of T cell receptor beta chains from one sample in a study of control samples from healthy donors and cancer patients. Assay used: immunoSEQ multiplex PCR; TCRdb lists only in-frame clones, some missing. The sample includes roughly 69,000 clones, nearly 85% of them seen just once. Specimen: blood. The receptors were sampled from a man aged 55-75 years in good health. Both conserved end residues are part of each CDR3. Fields, in order: J gene, D gene, V gene, clone size, CDR3 DNA, CDR3 protein. The D gene is left open where the match is weak. Rows give clone size only sometimes, using once, few, many, or a class for an expanded clone.

j_call: TRBJ1-1; d_call: .; v_call: TRBV19; clone_size: once; cdr3_nt: TGTGCCAGTAGTATAGATCTTTCCTCCGCTTTCTTT; cdr3_aa: CASSIDLSSAFF
j_call: TRBJ1-5; d_call: .; v_call: TRBV6-5; clone_size: .; cdr3_nt: TGTGCCAGCACCGCCGGGACGGGAGGGATTCAGCCCCAGCATTTT; cdr3_aa: CASTAGTGGIQPQHF
j_call: TRBJ2-1; d_call: TRBD1; v_call: TRBV27; clone_size: .; cdr3_nt: TGTGCCAGCAGTTTGGACAGGGTTTCCAATGAGCAGTTCTTC; cdr3_aa: CASSLDRVSNEQFF
j_call: TRBJ1-1; d_call: TRBD1; v_call: TRBV15; clone_size: .; cdr3_nt: TGTGCCACCAGCCCTATGGGACAGAGGTTAGAAGCTTTCTTT; cdr3_aa: CATSPMGQRLEAFF
j_call: TRBJ1-5; d_call: .; v_call: TRBV27; clone_size: .; cdr3_nt: TGTGCCAGCAGTTTCGCCGCGGGACAGCCCCAGCATTTT; cdr3_aa: CASSFAAGQPQHF
j_call: TRBJ2-5; d_call: .; v_call: TRBV9; clone_size: .; cdr3_nt: TGTGCCAGCAGCGTGGCCCCGACCCATGCCGAGACCCAGTACTTC; cdr3_aa: CASSVAPTHAETQYF
j_call: TRBJ2-7; d_call: TRBD2; v_call: TRBV7-9; clone_size: .; cdr3_nt: TGTGCCAGCAGCCCCATGGGGGGGAATTACGACGAGCAGTACTTC; cdr3_aa: CASSPMGGNYDEQYF
j_call: TRBJ1-2; d_call: TRBD1; v_call: TRBV7-9; clone_size: .; cdr3_nt: TGTGCCAGCAGCTCGGGCGCGACAGGGTCCCATGGCTACACCTTC; cdr3_aa: CASSSGATGSHGYTF
j_call: TRBJ2-7; d_call: TRBD1; v_call: TRBV7-8; clone_size: .; cdr3_nt: TGTGCCAGCAGGGAAGGGGGCACCGGCGAGCAGTACTTC; cdr3_aa: CASREGGTGEQYF
j_call: TRBJ2-2; d_call: TRBD2; v_call: TRBV3-1/TRBV3-2; clone_size: .; cdr3_nt: TGTGCCAGCAGCCCTGTAGCGGGAGCGAACACCGGGGAGCTGTTTTTT; cdr3_aa: CASSPVAGANTGELFF
j_call: TRBJ2-7; d_call: .; v_call: TRBV13; clone_size: .; cdr3_nt: TGTGCCAGCAGCTATCTAGCCAACGAGCAGTACTTC; cdr3_aa: CASSYLANEQYF
j_call: TRBJ2-2; d_call: TRBD2; v_call: TRBV5-8; clone_size: .; cdr3_nt: TGTGCCAGCAGCTTGGCCTTGACTAGCGGGGCAAACACCGGGGAGCTGTTTTTT; cdr3_aa: CASSLALTSGANTGELFF
j_call: TRBJ2-7; d_call: .; v_call: TRBV7-9; clone_size: .; cdr3_nt: TGTGCCAGCAGCTTGAGAAGCTACGAGCAGTACTTC; cdr3_aa: CASSLRSYEQYF
j_call: TRBJ1-1; d_call: .; v_call: TRBV5-1; clone_size: .; cdr3_nt: TGCGCCAGCAGCACCGACAGACCAGGGAACACTGAAGCTTTCTTT; cdr3_aa: CASSTDRPGNTEAFF
j_call: TRBJ2-1; d_call: .; v_call: TRBV7-9; clone_size: .; cdr3_nt: TGTGCCAGCAGCTTTTATGGCAGGGGGGCCAATGAGCAGTTCTTC; cdr3_aa: CASSFYGRGANEQFF
j_call: TRBJ2-7; d_call: .; v_call: TRBV30; clone_size: .; cdr3_nt: TGTGCCTGGAGACAAGAACTTTCCTACGAGCAGTACTTC; cdr3_aa: CAWRQELSYEQYF
j_call: TRBJ1-1; d_call: TRBD1; v_call: TRBV7-2; clone_size: .; cdr3_nt: TGTGCCAGCAGACAGGGGTCCGCCAACACTGAAGCTTTCTTT; cdr3_aa: CASRQGSANTEAFF
j_call: TRBJ1-6; d_call: TRBD1; v_call: TRBV4-1; clone_size: .; cdr3_nt: TGCGCCAGCAGCCCGGGACAGCAAAGCTCCTATAATTCACCCCTCCACTTT; cdr3_aa: CASSPGQQSSYNSPLHF
j_call: TRBJ2-3; d_call: TRBD2; v_call: TRBV19; clone_size: few; cdr3_nt: TGTGCCAGTAGTGCCTTAGAGGCGGGAGCTTTTGATACGCAGTATTTT; cdr3_aa: CASSALEAGAFDTQYF
j_call: TRBJ2-7; d_call: TRBD2; v_call: TRBV7-8; clone_size: few; cdr3_nt: TGTGCCAGCAGCATTGGCGGGAGCTCCTACGAGCAGTACTTC; cdr3_aa: CASSIGGSSYEQYF
j_call: TRBJ2-6; d_call: .; v_call: TRBV19; clone_size: .; cdr3_nt: TGTGCCAGTTCGTTCACTGGGGCCAACGTCCTGACTTTC; cdr3_aa: CASSFTGANVLTF
j_call: TRBJ2-7; d_call: .; v_call: TRBV11-2; clone_size: once; cdr3_nt: TGTGCCAGCAGCTTAGATGGTAGGGAATACTACGAGCAGTACTTC; cdr3_aa: CASSLDGREYYEQYF
j_call: TRBJ2-7; d_call: TRBD2; v_call: TRBV4-3; clone_size: few; cdr3_nt: TGCGCCAGCAGCCAAGGGACTAGCGGGACGGGTGAGCAGTACTTC; cdr3_aa: CASSQGTSGTGEQYF
j_call: TRBJ1-6; d_call: .; v_call: TRBV30; clone_size: .; cdr3_nt: TGTGCCTGGAGTCAGAATACAGGCCTCTATAATTCACCCCTCCACTTT; cdr3_aa: CAWSQNTGLYNSPLHF
j_call: TRBJ2-7; d_call: TRBD1; v_call: TRBV4-1; clone_size: .; cdr3_nt: TGCGCCAGCAGCCAAGAACAGGGGGCCTCGGCGGGAGAATTTAAGGACTCCTACGAGCAGTACTTC; cdr3_aa: CASSQEQGASAGEFKDSYEQYF